This T cell receptor (beta chain) appears in the sequencing data of a study of CD8+ T cells in alopecia areata (dated by TCRdb to 2017 to 2018). Some background on the complete study: Treated patients were enrolled in an open-label pilot trial of oral tofacitinib, 5 to 10 mg twice daily, for moderate-to-severe alopecia areata. Patients stayed on tofacitinib for 6 to 18 months and then had 6 months of follow-up off drug so that delayed response and recurrence could be assessed. In both human patients and the C3H/HeJ mouse model, the study applied high-throughput TCRbeta sequencing to look at T cell clonal expansion in alopecia areata. Scalp tissue and sorted CD4+ and CD8+ peripheral blood T cells from patchy and totalis/universalis alopecia areata patients and from healthy controls were covered by human TCRbeta sequencing. Biopsies were taken from tofacitinib-treated patients at baseline and again at 4 and 24 weeks into treatment, and several of those patients also had a later scalp biopsy. Scalp clonality was compared across normal scalp (n=4), patchy alopecia areata scalp (n=8), and alopecia totalis/universalis scalp (n=8). RNA was extracted with the PAXgene miRNA kit for fixed scalp, the miRNeasy kit for PBMCs, and the RNeasy kit for mouse skin. TCRbeta CDR3 regions were amplified by immunoSEQ multiplex PCR using 35 Vbeta forward and 13 Jbeta reverse primers.

Libraries were made using the immunoSEQ multiplex PCR assay. For TCR sequencing, RNA was extracted from every sample and reverse transcribed into cDNA to serve as template. SuperScript III was used to make first-strand cDNA, primed with a 2:1 mix of oligo-dT and random hexamers. A synthetic immune receptor repertoire was used to assess amplification bias, and residual bias was removed computationally. The study's own analysis went as follows. Raw reads were preprocessed to remove errors, and CDR3 was defined according to IMGT conventions as the region from the conserved cysteine to phenylalanine. Clonality was computed by normalizing Shannon entropy by log2 of the number of productive unique TCRs and subtracting the result from 1. CD4 or CD8 identity of scalp clones was inferred by cross-referencing scalp TCRbeta sequences with sorted blood CD4 and CD8 repertoires. The source is immuneACCESS, and TCRdb retained only in-frame sequences with V and J called. Part of the clones is not carried over; for the studies checked, unresolved V genes explain less than half of this, and the remainder is unexplained. V and J calls and clone size are those listed in that table; D and trimming were worked out from the DNA. The sample table holds 90,000 to 100,000 clones, of which roughly two fifths were seen once. Of the sample, about 1.4% falls within the top ten clones.

This clone turned up a few times. This receptor's antigen is unknown. Base qualities are not provided; no much larger clone lies one nucleotide away. Peripheral blood and lesional scalp punch biopsies were obtained from patients with alopecia areata. PBMCs were isolated by density centrifugation and stained for CD3, CD4 and CD8, and CD4+ and CD8+ T cells were sorted on a FACSAria. CDR1 and CDR2, per the germline V gene, are LGHNA and YSLEER. V gives up 0 bases and J gives up 14 bases, and the segment between their germline ends measures 20 bases. The CDR3 numbers 16 residues from cysteine through phenylalanine. The CDR3 DNA has 48 bases and is translated from base 1. The paper's findings and limits, for the study overall: Scalp TCR repertoire analysis is complicated because resident alphabeta T cells in normal human skin are also sequenced, whereas mouse skin is dominated by gammadelta T cells. Shared TCR sequences between patients were less evident than in mice, which may be partly attributable to HLA diversity in the patient population. Lesional scalp, especially in alopecia totalis/universalis, showed higher clonality and more expanded CD8+ clones than normal scalp, suggesting antigenic drive.

The sample taken for sequencing was CD4+ T cells sorted from blood. This TCR was sampled from a human donor with alopecia areata. The rearranged chain carries TRBV4-3 and TRBJ1-6; confidence is insufficient to name the D gene. The bases are TGCGCCAGCAGCCAAGATGGGGTTTCGGCCCCGAGGGCCCTCCACTTT. Its product reads: CASSQDGVSAPRALHF.